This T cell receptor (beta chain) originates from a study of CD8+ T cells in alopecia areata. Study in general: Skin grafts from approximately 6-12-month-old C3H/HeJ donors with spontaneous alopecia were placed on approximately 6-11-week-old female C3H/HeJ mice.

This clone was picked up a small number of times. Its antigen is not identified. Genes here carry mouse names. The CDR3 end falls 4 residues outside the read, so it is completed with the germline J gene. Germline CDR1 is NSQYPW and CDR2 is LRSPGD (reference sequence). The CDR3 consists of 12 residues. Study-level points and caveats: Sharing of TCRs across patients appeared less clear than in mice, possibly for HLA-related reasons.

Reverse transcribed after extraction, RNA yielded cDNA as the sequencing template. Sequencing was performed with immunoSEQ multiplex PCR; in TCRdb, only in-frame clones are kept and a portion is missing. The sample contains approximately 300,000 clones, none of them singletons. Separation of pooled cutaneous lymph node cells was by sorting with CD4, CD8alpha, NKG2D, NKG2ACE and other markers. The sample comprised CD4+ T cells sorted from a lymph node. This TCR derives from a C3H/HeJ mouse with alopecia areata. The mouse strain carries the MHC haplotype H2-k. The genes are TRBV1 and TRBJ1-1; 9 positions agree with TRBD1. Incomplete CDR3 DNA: TGCACCTGCAGTGGGACAGGGGTA. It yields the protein CTCSGTGV. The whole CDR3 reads CTCSGTGVEVFF.